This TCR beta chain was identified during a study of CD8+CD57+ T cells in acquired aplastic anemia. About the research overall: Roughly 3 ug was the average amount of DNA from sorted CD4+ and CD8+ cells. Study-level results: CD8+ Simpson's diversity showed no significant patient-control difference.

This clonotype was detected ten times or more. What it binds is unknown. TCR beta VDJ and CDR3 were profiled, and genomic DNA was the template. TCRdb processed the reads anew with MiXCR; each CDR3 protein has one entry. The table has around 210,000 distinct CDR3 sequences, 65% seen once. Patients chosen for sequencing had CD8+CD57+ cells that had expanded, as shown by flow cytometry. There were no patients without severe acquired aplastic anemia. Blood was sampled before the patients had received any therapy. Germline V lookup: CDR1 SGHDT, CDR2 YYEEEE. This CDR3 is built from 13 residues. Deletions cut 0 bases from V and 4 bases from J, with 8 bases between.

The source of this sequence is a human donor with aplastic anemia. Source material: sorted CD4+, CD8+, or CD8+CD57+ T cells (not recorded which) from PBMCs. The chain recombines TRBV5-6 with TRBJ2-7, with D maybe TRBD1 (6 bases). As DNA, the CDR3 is TGTGCCAGCAGCTTGGCAGGGGAATACGAGCAGTACTTC. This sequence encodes CASSLAGEYEQYF.